This T cell receptor beta chain was profiled in a study of vaccination and CD4 T cells after COVID-19 (dated 2022 in TCRdb). Looking at the study overall: SARS-CoV-2 positivity had been established in the convalescent patients by nasal swab PCR, and mild disease was recorded in some 10 of these patients and severe disease in one. Participants got two doses of the Pfizer-BioNTech BNT162b2 vaccine (n=8) or two doses of the Moderna mRNA-1273 vaccine (n=2). Overlapping spike peptide pools from SARS-CoV-2 and from the common cold coronaviruses HCoV-NL63, HCoV-OC43 and HCoV-229E were used as culture stimuli. The time from the second vaccine dose to post-vaccine blood sampling had a median of roughly 70 days and ranged from roughly 12 to 241 days. In control cultures, a CEFX viral epitope pool was used as positive control, an HIV-1 Nef peptide pool was used as negative control, or no peptide was added. Six males and four females were included in the convalescent cohort, with two Hispanic individuals, seven Caucasians, two Asians and one multiracial person represented. Post-COVID blood samples from convalescent patients were collected a median of around 100 days after diagnosis, with a range of about 35 to 180 days. In 10 COVID-19 convalescent patients and 4 infection-naive healthy vaccine recipients, the spike-specific CD4+ TCR repertoire before mRNA vaccination was compared with the repertoire after mRNA vaccination.

This clonotype appeared a few times. This receptor's antigen is unknown. It has no much larger one-base neighbor in the sample; base qualities were not kept. General findings and caveats noted by the study authors: Of the vaccine-specific clones in convalescent patients, 304 of 307, or nearly all, reacted only to SARS-CoV-2 spike and did not cross-react with common cold coronaviruses. The median count of SARS-CoV-2-reactive clonotypes went up from 20 to 25 after infection to 38 after vaccination, although the change was not significant. Only a relatively small number of convalescent patients were included in the study, and early timepoints following natural infection were not analyzed. Among convalescent patients, a median roughly 90% of the SARS-CoV-2-reactive clones seen after vaccination appeared only after vaccination, which suggests priming specific to the vaccine.

Preparation of the library involved PCR. At the Johns Hopkins FTIC core, DNA from the cultured CD4+ T cells underwent TCR sequencing with the Oncomine TCR Beta short-read assay. The QIAamp micro DNA kit was used to extract genomic DNA from the cultured CD4+ T cells. Oncomine TCR Beta libraries from cultured CD4+ T cells were pooled with unique dual indexes and sequenced on an Illumina iSeq 100. In the authors' own workflow: Non-productive sequences were removed, and CDR3s that did not start with C, did not end with F or W, or were shorter than 7 amino acids were discarded. Antigen-specific clonotypes were identified with the MANAFEST web application by comparing peptide-stimulated wells with reference and other culture wells. Positive clones required FDR below 0.05, an odds ratio above 5, and productive frequency above 0.1% in at least two of three replicate wells. Clonotypes that were significantly expanded in both SARS-CoV-2 spike wells and at least one common cold coronavirus spike condition were defined as cross-reactive. Similarity between CDR3 sequences was evaluated in R version 3.6.1 using Levenshtein distances (stringdist) and unrooted phylogenetic trees (ape). TCRdb trimmed public reads at Q25 via fastp, called clones via MiXCR and kept in-frame beta chains. Every entry covers one CDR3 protein and lists the most common genes and DNA from its rows. These V and J calls are TCRdb output, not the study's own analysis. Recorded for this sample are some 14,000 distinct CDR3 sequences; 28% of them occurred a single time. The top ten clones comprise approximately 17% of the sample.

The trim is 7 bases for V and 3 bases for J, with a gap of 16 bases between the germline ends. The CDR3 measures 14 amino acids from cysteine to phenylalanine. CDR3 DNA is the only sequence kept; it has 42 bases, read in frame from the first base. Reading the germline V gene (reference sequence) gives CDR1 DFQATT and CDR2 SNEGSKA. The sample's treatment or condition label is to be understood as: approximately 9-day PBMC culture with coronavirus spike peptide pools or control peptides (ViraFEST assay). To expand antigen-specific T cells with peptide pools and then pick out the expanded clonotypes through TCR sequencing, the study relied on the ViraFEST assay. Positive SARS-CoV-2 PCR tests in the convalescent patients dated from March to December 2020, before Alpha, Beta and Delta variants emerged in the United States. Roughly 2 million PBMCs per well were cultured in IMDM with roughly 5% human AB serum and around 10 IU/ml IL-2, plus 10 ug/ml peptide pools. Half of the culture medium was replaced with fresh IL-2-containing medium on days 3 and 7. Once the cells had been in culture for ten to eleven days, the EasySep CD4+ T cell isolation kit was used to isolate CD4+ T cells by negative selection. PBMCs were separated from whole blood using Ficoll-Paque Plus gradient centrifugation and then either used fresh or cryopreserved at -140C. Culture conditions were generally each tested in triplicate wells.

This TCR came from a human donor with COVID-19. The sequencing sample was made of cultured CD4+ T cells from blood. In this chain, TRBV20-1 is recombined with TRBJ1-5; a tentative D match to TRBD1 spans 6 bases. DNA sequence: TGCAGTGGTTTAGGCGGGGGCGTCAATCAGCCCCAGCATTTT. The encoded protein is CSGLGGGVNQPQHF.